Listed here are 21 T cell receptor beta chains from one sample, sequenced in a study of PD-1 blockade in classical Hodgkin lymphoma. As for time point: cycle 4 day 1 (C4D1), after around six weeks of nivolumab. Every one of the patients relapsed after autologous stem cell transplantation (brentuximab vedotin exposure was variable). Only in-frame clones appear in the TCRdb table, and some are missing; sequencing was by immunoSEQ multiplex PCR. The sample holds over 20,000 clones, 72% seen once. Sequenced material: peripheral blood mononuclear cells (PBMCs), taken before the fourth cycle of nivolumab. The receptors were sampled from a human donor with classical Hodgkin lymphoma.

This chain joins TRBV11-2 and TRBJ1-2; 10 bases align to TRBD1. J lost 8 bases, V lost 1 base, and 7 bases had no gene match. Germline V gives CDR1 SGHAT, CDR2 FQNNGV. The CDR3 runs 15 residues. The CDR3 here is CASSLGVTGGAGYTF. CDR3 coding DNA: TGTGCCAGCAGCTTAGGTGTGACAGGGGGCGCCGGCTACACCTTC.

The chain couples TRBV19 to TRBJ2-7; TRBD2 is a possible D gene (5 bases). The CDR3 runs 14 residues. Per the germline V gene, CDR1 is LNHDA and CDR2 is SQIVND (reference sequence). Trimming pared 3 bases from V and 2 bases from J, leaving 11 bases between. CDR3 amino acids: CASSIYDGTYEQYF. In DNA, the CDR3 is TGTGCCAGTAGTATCTATGACGGGACCTACGAGCAGTACTTC.

The CDR3 region has the DNA TGTGCCAGTAGTCCCCAGGTACCGAACACTGAAGCTTTCTTT. Its protein product is CASSPQVPNTEAFF. The chain recombines TRBV19 with TRBJ1-1, with unresolved D. This CDR3 region has 14 residues. CDR1 LNHDA and CDR2 SQIVND come from the germline V gene (reference sequence). Trimming stripped 5 bases from V and 1 base from J, with 11 bases between.

The chain carries TRBV6-1 and TRBJ1-2, with TRBD1 as a possible D gene (6 bases). The V gene lost 2 bases and the J gene lost 8 bases, with 15 bases spanning the gap. From germline, CDR1 is MNHNS and CDR2 SASEGT. This CDR3 is built from 14 residues. The CDR3 here is CASSENGGLGGYTF. CDR3 nucleotides: TGTGCCAGCAGTGAAAATGGGGGGCTAGGCGGCTACACCTTC.

The chain is built from TRBV6-5 and TRBJ1-1; TRBD1 matches 7 bases. Germline CDR1 reads MNHEY; CDR2 reads SVGAGI. The CDR3 is made up of 14 amino acids. V trimming: 5 bases; J trimming: 1 base; junction bases outside the gene matches: 4. CDR3 coding DNA: TGTGCCAGCAGTACGGGGACAGAGAACACTGAAGCTTTCTTT. Its protein product is CASSTGTENTEAFF.

V is TRBV9 and J is TRBJ2-5; maybe TRBD1 (5 bases). The DNA end lines up better with TRBJ2-7; the J call may be wrong. Germline V gene lookup returns CDR1 SGDLS and CDR2 YYNGEE. The CDR3 has 15 residues. CDR3 DNA: TGTGCCAGCAGCTCACACGTGGACACCCCCTACGAGCAGTACTTC. The encoded protein is CASSSHVDTPYEQYF.

The chain joins TRBV14 to TRBJ2-2; the D gene is possibly TRBD1 (6 bases). The V gene lost 4 bases and the J gene lost 2 bases, with 11 bases spanning the gap. Germline-derived CDR1 and CDR2 are SGHDN and FVKESK. This CDR3 region has 15 residues. This CDR3 reads CASSPRDKNTGELFF. CDR3 in DNA: TGTGCCAGCAGCCCCCGGGACAAAAACACCGGGGAGCTGTTTTTT.

V is TRBV11-1 and J is TRBJ2-7; D uncertain. CDR3 size: 13 residues. V was clipped by 2 bases and J by 5 bases, with 10 bases between them. Germline CDR1 and CDR2: SGHAT and FQDESV (reference sequence). The CDR3 region is CASSLSLPDEQYF. CDR3 coding DNA: TGTGCCAGCAGCTTATCCCTCCCGGACGAGCAGTACTTC.

This clone has a handful of counts. V is TRBV4-1 and J is TRBJ1-5; D remains ambiguous. Trimming removed 4 bases from V and 3 bases from J, with 10 bases in between. The CDR3 runs 14 residues. CDR1 and CDR2 from the germline V gene are MGHRA and YSYEKL. The CDR3 DNA sequence: TGCGCCAGCAGCCGGGGATTTGACAATCAGCCCCAGCATTTT. Translation gives CASSRGFDNQPQHF.

The rearrangement links TRBV6-5 to TRBJ2-1; no clear D. With 10 bases removed from V and 5 bases from J, the gap between germline ends came to 18 bases. Germline V gene sequence: CDR1 MNHEY, CDR2 SVGAGI. The CDR3 contains 14 residues. This CDR3 is CATQWAYSDNEQFF. The CDR3 DNA is TGTGCCACCCAGTGGGCGTACTCAGACAATGAGCAGTTCTTC.

The chain combines TRBV5-6 with TRBJ1-4; D is possibly TRBD1 (6 bases). The CDR3 is 14 residues long. Germline CDR1 is SGHDT and CDR2 is YYEEEE. V lost 7 bases to trimming and J lost 12 bases, with 22 bases between them. DNA for the CDR3: TGTGCCAGCGCGGGGGGGCGCTCAATGAAGGAACTGTTTTTT. Its translation: CASAGGRSMKELFF.

This chain uses TRBV28 with TRBJ1-5, with D unresolved. Trimming removed 2 bases from V and 0 bases from J, with 2 bases in between. The germline CDR1 and CDR2 sequences are MDHEN and SYDVKM. This CDR3 spans 13 amino acids. The CDR3: CASSLVSNQPQHF. The CDR3 region has the DNA TGTGCCAGCAGTTTAGTTAGCAATCAGCCCCAGCATTTT.

This clone has a count of ten or more. This rearrangement joins TRBV30 to TRBJ1-5; D call uncertain. The CDR3 is 14 residues long. Trimming left V 0 bases short and J 7 bases short, with 13 bases between. Germline V gene lookup returns CDR1 GTSNPN and CDR2 SVGIG (reference sequence). The CDR3 coding sequence is TGTGCCTGGAGTGTATCCGATCCTCGGCAGCCCCAGCATTTT. As protein: CAWSVSDPRQPQHF.

The sample holds one count of this clone. The gene calls are TRBV6-1 and TRBJ2-5; D is perhaps TRBD1 (7 bases). CDR1 and CDR2 from the germline V gene are MNHNS and SASEGT. The CDR3 has 14 residues. V lost 4 bases and J 4 bases, leaving 13 bases between the germline ends. For the CDR3, the DNA is TGTGCCAGCAGTGGACAGGGCGGGGTAGAGACCCAGTACTTC. Residues: CASSGQGGVETQYF.

J is TRBJ1-2 and V is TRBV7-1; D gene uncertain. TRBV7-1 is placed among ORFs of uncertain function. V lost 3 bases, J lost 4 bases, and 18 bases lay in between. CDR3 size: 16 residues. The CDR3 DNA is TGTGCCAGCAGCTCCCAGAGGGCAGACATCACCTATGGCTACACCTTC. This encodes CASSSQRADITYGYTF.

The chain joins TRBV25-1 to TRBJ1-6; no clear D. The ends were cut back, 3 bases at V and 12 bases at J, with 12 bases in the middle. The germline CDR1 and CDR2 sequences are MGHDK and SYGVNS. This CDR3 comprises 13 residues. The CDR3 DNA sequence: TGTGCCAGCAGTGATAGGGTAGAGGGACCCCTCCACTTT. Translated, it gives CASSDRVEGPLHF. The variable domain in full, with the rest retrieved from reference TRBV25-1 and TRBJ1-6, is EADIYQTPRYLVIGTGKKITLECSQTMGHDKMYWYQQDPGMELHLIHYSYGVNSTEKGDLSSESTVSRIRTEHFPLTLESARPSHTSQYLCASSDRVEGPLHFGNGTRLTVT.

Judged by abundance, this clone is medium-sized. CDR3 in amino acids: CSVVGHRSSGELFF. CDR3 nucleotide sequence: TGCAGCGTTGTAGGTCACCGAAGCTCCGGGGAGCTGTTTTTT. The rearrangement uses TRBV29-1 and TRBJ2-2; D is unresolved. This CDR3 spans 14 amino acids. The V end was cut by 4 bases, the J end by 6 bases, with 15 bases between. Per germline, CDR1 SQVTM and CDR2 ANQGSEA.

The V call is TRBV14, the J call TRBJ2-5; a weak D match, TRBD2 (6 bases). The CDR3 has 15 residues. Germline-derived CDR1 and CDR2 are SGHDN and FVKESK. The V and J ends lost 4 bases and 4 bases respectively, with 16 bases between them. In nucleotides, the CDR3 is TGTGCCAGCAGCCGTCAGCGGGCTCGGGGAGAGACCCAGTACTTC. Translation gives CASSRQRARGETQYF. Together with reference TRBV14 and TRBJ2-5, the CDR3 gives the full variable domain: EAGVTQFPSHSVIEKGQTVTLRCDPISGHDNLYWYRRVMGKEIKFLLHFVKESKQDESGMPNNRFLAERTGGTYSTLKVQPAELEDSGVYFCASSRQRARGETQYFGPGTRLLVL.

This clone was counted between two and nine times. The chain employs TRBV5-1 and TRBJ1-2, with D possibly matching TRBD1 (6 bases). The V gene's germline CDR1 is SGHRS and CDR2 YFSETQ. Trimming removed 3 bases at V and 5 bases at J, with 14 bases between. The CDR3 runs to 14 residues. The CDR3 sequence: CASSSEGGPYGYTF. The CDR3 coding sequence is TGCGCCAGCAGCTCCGAAGGGGGTCCGTATGGCTACACCTTC. The whole variable domain, filled in from reference TRBV5-1 and TRBJ1-2, reads KAGVTQTPRYLIKTRGQQVTLSCSPISGHRSVSWYQQTPGQGLQFLFEYFSETQRNKGNFPGRFSGRQFSNSRSEMNVSTLELGDSALYLCASSSEGGPYGYTFGSGTRLTVV.

About this clone: Other nucleotide sequences from this sample produce the same CDR3. V usage is TRBV6-5 and J usage is TRBJ1-2, with D maybe TRBD1 (5 bases). V was pared by 4 bases and J by 5 bases, with 14 bases between. CDR3 length: 14 amino acids. Germline CDR1 MNHEY, CDR2 SVGAGI. The CDR3 nucleotides are TGTGCCAGCAGTTCTCCCGGGACGGATTATGGCTACACCTTC. It encodes CASSSPGTDYGYTF.

J is TRBJ1-5 and V is TRBV6-1; TRBD1 might be the D (6 bases). V lost 6 bases, J lost 0 bases, and 12 bases lay in between. The length of the CDR3 is 15 residues. Germline-derived CDR1 and CDR2 are MNHNS and SASEGT. The DNA for the CDR3 is TGTGCCAGCAGGGAGGGACAATTTAGCAATCAGCCCCAGCATTTT. This sequence encodes CASREGQFSNQPQHF.